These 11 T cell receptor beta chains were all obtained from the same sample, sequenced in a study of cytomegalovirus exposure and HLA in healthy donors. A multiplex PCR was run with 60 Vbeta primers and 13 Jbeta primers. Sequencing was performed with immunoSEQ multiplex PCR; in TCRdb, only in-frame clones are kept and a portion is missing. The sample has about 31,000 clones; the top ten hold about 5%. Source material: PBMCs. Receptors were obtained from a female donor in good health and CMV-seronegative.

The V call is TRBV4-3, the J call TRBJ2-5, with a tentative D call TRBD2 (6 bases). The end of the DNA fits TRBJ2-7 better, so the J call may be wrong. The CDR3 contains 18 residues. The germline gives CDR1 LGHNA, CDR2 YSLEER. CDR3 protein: CASSQGALGGPNSYEQYF. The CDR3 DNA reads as TGCGCCAGCAGCCAAGGGGCCTTGGGGGGACCCAACTCCTACGAGCAGTACTTC.

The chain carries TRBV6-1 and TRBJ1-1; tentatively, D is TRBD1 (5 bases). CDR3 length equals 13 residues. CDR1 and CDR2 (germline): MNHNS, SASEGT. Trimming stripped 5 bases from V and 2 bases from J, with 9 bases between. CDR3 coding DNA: TGTGCCAGCAGTCCCAGGACAAACACTGAAGCTTTCTTT. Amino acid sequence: CASSPRTNTEAFF.

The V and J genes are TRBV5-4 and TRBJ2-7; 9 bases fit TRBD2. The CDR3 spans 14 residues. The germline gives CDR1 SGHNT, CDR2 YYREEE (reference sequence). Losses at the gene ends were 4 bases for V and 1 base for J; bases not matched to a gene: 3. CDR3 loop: CASSLGLASYEQYF. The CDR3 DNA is TGTGCCAGCAGCCTGGGACTAGCATCCTACGAGCAGTACTTC.

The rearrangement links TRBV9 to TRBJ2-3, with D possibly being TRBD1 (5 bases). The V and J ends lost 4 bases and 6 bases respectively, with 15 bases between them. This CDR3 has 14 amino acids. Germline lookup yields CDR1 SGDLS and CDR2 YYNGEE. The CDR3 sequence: CASSPRRRQDTQYF. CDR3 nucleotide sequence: TGTGCCAGCAGCCCCCGACGGAGACAGGATACGCAGTATTTT. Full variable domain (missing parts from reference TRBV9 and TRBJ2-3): DSGVTQTPKHLITATGQRVTLRCSPRSGDLSVYWYQQSLDQGLQFLIQYYNGEERAKGNILERFSAQQFPDLHSELNLSSLELGDSALYFCASSPRRRQDTQYFGPGTRLTVL.

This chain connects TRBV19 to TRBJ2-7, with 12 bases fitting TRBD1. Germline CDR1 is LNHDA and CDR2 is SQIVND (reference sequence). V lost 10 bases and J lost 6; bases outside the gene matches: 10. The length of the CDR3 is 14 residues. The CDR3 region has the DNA TGTGCCACTTCCGGGACAGGGGGCTCCGGCGAGCAGTACTTC. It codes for CATSGTGGSGEQYF.

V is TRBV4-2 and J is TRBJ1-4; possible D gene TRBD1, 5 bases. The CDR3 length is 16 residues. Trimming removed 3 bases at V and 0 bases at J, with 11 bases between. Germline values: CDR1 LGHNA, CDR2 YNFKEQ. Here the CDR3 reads CASSQPDRTTNEKLFF. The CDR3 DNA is TGTGCCAGCAGCCAGCCTGACAGAACAACTAATGAAAAACTGTTTTTT.

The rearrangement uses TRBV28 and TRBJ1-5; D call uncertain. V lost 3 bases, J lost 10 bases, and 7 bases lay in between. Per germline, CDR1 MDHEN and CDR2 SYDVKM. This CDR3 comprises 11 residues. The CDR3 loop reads CASSFGDPQHF. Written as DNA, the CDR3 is TGTGCCAGCAGTTTCGGTGATCCCCAGCATTTT.

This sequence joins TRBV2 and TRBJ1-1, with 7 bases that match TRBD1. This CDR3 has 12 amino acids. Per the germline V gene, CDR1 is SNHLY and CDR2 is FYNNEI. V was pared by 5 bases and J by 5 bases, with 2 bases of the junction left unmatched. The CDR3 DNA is TGTGCCAGCAGTCGACAGGGAACTGAAGCTTTCTTT. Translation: CASSRQGTEAFF.

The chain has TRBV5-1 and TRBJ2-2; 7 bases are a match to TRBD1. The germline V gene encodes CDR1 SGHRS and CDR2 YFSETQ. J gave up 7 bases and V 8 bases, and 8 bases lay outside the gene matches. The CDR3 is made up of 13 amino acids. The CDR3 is CASTGTEGGELFF. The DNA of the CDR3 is TGCGCCAGTACCGGGACAGAAGGCGGGGAGCTGTTTTTT.

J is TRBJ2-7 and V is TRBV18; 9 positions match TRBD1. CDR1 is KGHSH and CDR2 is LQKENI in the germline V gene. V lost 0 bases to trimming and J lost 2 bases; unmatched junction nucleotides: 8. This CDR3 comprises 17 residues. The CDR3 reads CASSPPVADRGPYEQYF. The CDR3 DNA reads TGTGCCAGCTCACCACCGGTCGCGGACAGGGGACCCTACGAGCAGTACTTC.

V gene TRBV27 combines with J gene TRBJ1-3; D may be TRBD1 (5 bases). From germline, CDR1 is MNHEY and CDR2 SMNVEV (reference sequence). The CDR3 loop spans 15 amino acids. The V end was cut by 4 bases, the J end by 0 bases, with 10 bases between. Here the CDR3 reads CASSSTGSSGNTIYF. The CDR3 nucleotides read TGTGCCAGCAGTTCCACAGGTTCCTCTGGAAACACCATATATTTT.